This T cell receptor (beta chain) was sequenced in a study of identical twins. The cDNA had a unique molecular identifier and a template-switch universal primer site. TCRdb independently ran MiXCR on the 5' RACE reads; one entry per CDR3 protein. In the table there are about 200,000 distinct CDR3 sequences, less than 8% of which are singletons. These data also featured in a second study, about yellow fever vaccine responses in identical twins.

Sequencing was carried out using memory (CD45RO+) T cells sorted from blood. This TCR derives from a woman aged 18-30 years in good health.

CDR3 nucleotide sequence: TGTGCCAGCAGACTGACTAGCGGTACCTCCTACGAGCAGTACTTC. Its translation is CASRLTSGTSYEQYF. J is TRBJ2-7 and V is TRBV6-2 or TRBV6-3; 9 positions match TRBD2. The CDR3 is made up of 15 amino acids. Trimming at V came to 6 bases and at J to 0 bases, leaving 6 bases not matched to a gene. Looked up from germline, CDR1 is MNHEY and CDR2 is SVGEGT.